The 30 T cell receptor beta chains reported below all come from one sample, sequenced in a study of cytomegalovirus exposure and HLA in healthy donors. Vbeta (60) and Jbeta (13) primers were used in the PCR. TCRdb's table, derived via immunoSEQ multiplex PCR, lists solely in-frame clones and lacks some. The listing records 200,000 or so clones. What was sequenced was PBMCs. These receptors originate from a boy aged 10-17 years in good health and CMV-seronegative.

The rearrangement uses TRBV30 and TRBJ2-7; TRBD1 might be the D (5 bases). The CDR3 extends over 14 amino acids. V gave up 0 bases and J gave up 1 base, with 10 bases separating them. The germline gives CDR1 GTSNPN, CDR2 SVGIG (reference sequence). The CDR3 sequence is CAWSVRQGSYEQYF. The DNA of the CDR3 is TGTGCCTGGAGTGTCCGGCAGGGTTCCTACGAGCAGTACTTC.

This sequence joins TRBV18 and TRBJ2-5; 7 positions agree with TRBD1. J was trimmed by 4 bases and V by 1 base; bases with no gene match: 12. CDR1 and CDR2 from the germline V gene are KGHSH and LQKENI. This CDR3 is built from 17 residues. The CDR3 reads CASSPQRDAGGRETQYF. The CDR3 DNA follows: TGTGCCAGCTCACCACAGCGAGATGCAGGGGGAAGAGAGACCCAGTACTTC.

As to this clone: This likely comes from a read error, as the CDR3 has no conserved phenylalanine or tryptophan at its end. The chain is built from TRBV13 and TRBJ2-3; tentatively, D is TRBD1 (6 bases). The CDR3 has 14 amino acids. Germline V gene sequence: CDR1 PRHDT, CDR2 FYEKMQ (reference sequence). V lost 5 bases and J 3 bases, leaving 12 bases between the germline ends. The CDR3 here is CASSKNRATDTQYL. CDR3 DNA sequence: TGTGCCAGCAGCAAAAACAGGGCGACAGATACGCAGTATCTT.

In nucleotides, the CDR3 is TGTGCCGGCGGGGGGATCCTGAACACTGAAGCTTTCTTT. Translated: CAGGGILNTEAFF. The gene calls are TRBV7-2 and TRBJ1-1; TRBD1 is a possible D gene (5 bases). The CDR3 consists of 13 residues. The germline CDR1 and CDR2 sequences are SGHTA and FQGNSA. V dropped 11 bases and J dropped 0 bases, with 13 bases sitting between them.

The rearrangement links TRBV15 to TRBJ2-1, with 12 bases aligning to TRBD1. The CDR3 sequence is 17 residues long. Per germline, CDR1 LNHNV and CDR2 YYDKDF (reference sequence). Losses at the gene ends were 3 bases for V and 4 bases for J; bases not matched to a gene: 7. Here the CDR3 reads CATSSTGTGGTYNEQFF. DNA of the CDR3: TGTGCCACCAGCAGTACCGGGACAGGGGGCACATACAATGAGCAGTTCTTC.

The chain is built from TRBV4-1 and TRBJ1-2, with D perhaps matching TRBD1 (5 bases). Germline V CDR1 and CDR2: MGHRA, YSYEKL. Trimming shortened V by 1 base and J by 7 bases, and 16 bases separated the two germline ends. This CDR3 contains 15 residues. The CDR3 region is CASSQVARGLPGYTF. In DNA form, the CDR3 reads TGCGCCAGCAGCCAAGTTGCAAGGGGCCTTCCTGGCTACACCTTC.

J is TRBJ2-3 and V is TRBV11-2; TRBD2 matches at 7 bases. CDR3 size: 14 residues. Losses at the gene ends were 0 bases for V and 8 bases for J; bases not matched to a gene: 5. Germline V CDR1 and CDR2: SGHAT, FQNNGV. The CDR3 protein is CASSLDREAGTQYF. For the CDR3, the DNA is TGTGCCAGCAGCTTAGATCGGGAGGCGGGTACGCAGTATTTT. Variable domain in full (rest from reference TRBV11-2 and TRBJ2-3): EAGVAQSPRYKIIEKRQSVAFWCNPISGHATLYWYQQILGQGPKLLIQFQNNGVVDDSQLPKDRFSAERLKGVDSTLKIQPAKLEDSAVYLCASSLDREAGTQYFGPGTRLTVL.

The chain links TRBV4-3 to TRBJ1-1, with TRBD1 identical over 11 bases. The CDR3 contains 16 residues. Germline trimming cut 1 base from V and 7 bases from J; bases unmatched to any gene: 8. Germline CDR1 is LGHNA and CDR2 is YSLEER. CDR3 residues: CASSQGDRGGTLEAFF. The CDR3 DNA follows: TGCGCCAGCAGCCAAGGGGACAGGGGGGGAACCCTTGAAGCTTTCTTT.

The genes are TRBV9 and TRBJ1-1, with 7 bases that match TRBD1. The V segment lost 6 bases and the J segment 7 bases; nucleotides outside the gene matches: 9. Germline-derived CDR1 and CDR2 are SGDLS and YYNGEE. This CDR3 region has 13 residues. CDR3 nucleotides: TGTGCCAGCACCGCCGCAGGGGGTAATGAAGCTTTCTTT. Translating it yields CASTAAGGNEAFF.

This chain links TRBV7-3 with TRBJ2-5, with D tentatively TRBD2 (7 bases). The CDR3 consists of 15 residues. Trimming stripped 4 bases from V and 3 bases from J, with 15 bases between. Per the germline V gene, CDR1 is SGHTA and CDR2 is FQGTGA. CDR3 in DNA: TGTGCCAGCAGCTATCTCGGGGGGCCCAAAGAGACCCAGTACTTC. Translating gives CASSYLGGPKETQYF.

V gene TRBV29-1 combines with J gene TRBJ1-2, with 9 positions matching TRBD1. Germline CDR1 SQVTM, CDR2 ANQGSEA. V dropped 4 bases and J dropped 5; count of bases not matched to a gene: 8. The CDR3 length is 14 residues. CDR3 protein: CSVAPGTGNYGYTF. DNA of the CDR3: TGCAGCGTTGCTCCCGGGACAGGGAATTATGGCTACACCTTC.

The chain recombines TRBV19 with TRBJ1-2; tentatively, D is TRBD1 (6 bases). The CDR3 contains 14 residues. Trimming pared 1 base from V and 0 bases from J, leaving 6 bases between. Germline V gives CDR1 LNHDA, CDR2 SQIVND (reference sequence). The chain's CDR3 is CASSIAGANYGYTF. CDR3 DNA sequence: TGTGCCAGTAGTATAGCAGGGGCTAACTATGGCTACACCTTC.

J is TRBJ1-1 and V is TRBV7-2; D unclear. The CDR3 extends over 14 amino acids. The V gene's germline CDR1 is SGHTA and CDR2 FQGNSA. Trimming stripped 5 bases from V and 1 base from J, with 11 bases between. CDR3 DNA: TGTGCCAGCAGCCGTGTCGGTTCGAACACTGAAGCTTTCTTT. Encoded protein: CASSRVGSNTEAFF.

This chain's CDR3 is CASRYDREYGYTF. CDR3 DNA sequence: TGTGCCAGCAGATACGACAGAGAATATGGCTACACCTTC. This rearrangement joins TRBV6-5 to TRBJ1-2; D is possibly TRBD1 (5 bases). Trimming cost V 6 bases and J 5 bases, with 13 bases left between them. CDR1 is MNHEY and CDR2 is SVGAGI in the germline V gene. The CDR3 runs to 13 residues.

The chain has TRBV6-6 and TRBJ1-1, with a weak D call TRBD1 (5 bases). CDR1 MNHNY and CDR2 SVGAGI come from the germline V gene (reference sequence). The CDR3 is 14 amino acids. Trimming removed 6 bases from V and 0 bases from J, with 11 bases in between. CDR3: CASSTGGLNTEAFF. DNA of the CDR3: TGTGCCAGCAGCACCGGGGGACTGAACACTGAAGCTTTCTTT.

The J gene is TRBJ2-2, the V gene TRBV19; 7 bases map to TRBD1. The V gene's germline CDR1 is LNHDA and CDR2 SQIVND (reference sequence). The CDR3 sequence is 16 residues long. After removal of 4 bases from V and 6 bases from J, the junction contained 11 bases not matched to a gene. CDR3 in DNA: TGTGCCAGTAGTAGCAGCAACAGGGGTCCAGCCGGGGAGCTGTTTTTT. It is translated as CASSSSNRGPAGELFF.

The chain links TRBV6-1 to TRBJ1-5; 8 bases match TRBD1. Trimming at V came to 0 bases and at J to 0 bases, leaving 7 bases not matched to a gene. The CDR3 is made up of 18 amino acids. Germline CDR1 reads MNHNS; CDR2 reads SASEGT. This CDR3 is CASSEARTGPYSNQPQHF. CDR3 in DNA: TGTGCCAGCAGTGAAGCGCGGACAGGGCCTTATAGCAATCAGCCCCAGCATTTT.

V is TRBV18 and J is TRBJ1-1, with 9 positions matching TRBD1. The CDR3 has 17 residues. V trimming: 1 base; J trimming: 5 bases; junction bases outside the gene matches: 11. Germline V CDR1 and CDR2: KGHSH, LQKENI. CDR3 loop: CASSPRRGQGRGTEAFF. CDR3 DNA sequence: TGTGCCAGCTCACCACGCCGGGGACAGGGTAGGGGGACTGAAGCTTTCTTT.

The chain is built from TRBV30 and TRBJ1-6, with no clear D. The V and J ends lost 0 bases and 7 bases respectively, with 7 bases between them. CDR1 is GTSNPN and CDR2 is SVGIG in the germline V gene (reference sequence). CDR3 length equals 13 residues. CDR3 DNA: TGTGCCTGGAGTGTAAGCGGGAATTCACCCCTCCACTTT. It codes for CAWSVSGNSPLHF.

The CDR3 region is CASSTSGTSAYYGYTF. In DNA, the CDR3 is TGCGCCAGCAGCACTTCCGGGACATCCGCATACTATGGCTACACCTTC. V is TRBV5-1 and J is TRBJ1-2; D possibly corresponds to TRBD1 (6 bases). The CDR3 is made up of 16 amino acids. CDR1 and CDR2 from the germline V gene are SGHRS and YFSETQ. V was shortened by 4 bases and J by 3 bases, with 19 bases between the two germline ends.

The genes are TRBV11-1 and TRBJ1-1; D is undetermined. V lost 8 bases, J lost 3 bases, and 13 bases lay in between. Germline CDR1 reads SGHAT; CDR2 reads FQDESV (reference sequence). The CDR3 runs to 13 residues. As DNA, the CDR3 is TGTGCCAGCGGAGGGAGCGGGTACACTGAAGCTTTCTTT. It translates to CASGGSGYTEAFF.

The J gene is TRBJ1-1, the V gene TRBV10-3, with TRBD1 as a possible D gene (6 bases). Germline-derived CDR1 and CDR2 are ENHRY and SYGVKD. V was trimmed by 6 bases and J by 1 base, leaving 12 bases between them. The length of the CDR3 is 14 residues. In nucleotides, the CDR3 is TGTGCCATCAGGGACCTAGGGGGGAACACTGAAGCTTTCTTT. It encodes CAIRDLGGNTEAFF.

The rearrangement joins TRBV7-6 to TRBJ2-2; TRBD2 matches at 13 bases. CDR3 size: 19 residues. Losses at the gene ends were 2 bases for V and 0 bases for J; bases not matched to a gene: 6. CDR1 SGHVS and CDR2 FNYEAQ come from the germline V gene. In DNA form, the CDR3 reads TGTGCCAGCAGCTTATACGTTGGACTAGCGGGGGCGAACACCGGGGAGCTGTTTTTT. This encodes CASSLYVGLAGANTGELFF.

The CDR3 nucleotides read TGTGCCAGCTCACCCTCCGGACTCGAATTAATCTACGAGCAGTACTTC. It yields the protein CASSPSGLELIYEQYF. The rearrangement uses TRBV18 and TRBJ2-7; a weak D match, TRBD2 (5 bases). Per the germline V gene, CDR1 is KGHSH and CDR2 is LQKENI. Deletions cut 3 bases from V and 3 bases from J, with 18 bases between. CDR3 length: 16 residues.

The chain recombines TRBV6-5 with TRBJ1-1; 10 bases agree with TRBD1. The CDR3 loop spans 15 amino acids. The germline V gene has CDR1 MNHEY and CDR2 SVGAGI. V lost 0 bases to trimming and J lost 6 bases; unmatched junction nucleotides: 4. The CDR3: CASSYSWTGGSEAFF. CDR3 sequence (DNA): TGTGCCAGCAGTTACTCGTGGACAGGGGGGTCTGAAGCTTTCTTT.

This sequence joins TRBV5-1 and TRBJ2-7; TRBD1 might be the D (5 bases). CDR3 length equals 15 residues. Germline assignment: CDR1 SGHRS and CDR2 YFSETQ. The V and J ends lost 5 bases and 4 bases respectively, with 19 bases between them. The CDR3 nucleotides read TGCGCCAGCAGACGAGTGGACAAGGTAGAGTACGAGCAGTACTTC. Its protein is CASRRVDKVEYEQYF.

V and J are TRBV19 and TRBJ1-4; D is perhaps TRBD1 (5 bases). CDR1 LNHDA and CDR2 SQIVND come from the germline V gene (reference sequence). This CDR3 is 16 amino acids long. V gave up 2 bases and J gave up 0 bases, with 10 bases separating them. The CDR3 here is CASSISGGATNEKLFF. The DNA for the CDR3 is TGTGCCAGTAGTATATCGGGGGGTGCAACTAATGAAAAACTGTTTTTT.

CDR3 nucleotides: TGCAGTGCGGACAGGGAAGAGACCCAGTACTTC. As protein: CSADREETQYF. J is TRBJ2-5 and V is TRBV20-1; 8 bases line up with TRBD1. The CDR3 extends over 11 amino acids. The trim removed 6 bases at V and 3 bases at J, leaving 0 bases unmatched. In germline, CDR1 is DFQATT, CDR2 SNEGSKA (reference sequence).

The chain joins TRBV2 to TRBJ2-5; 7 nucleotides align to TRBD1. The trim removed 5 bases at V and 4 bases at J, leaving 10 bases unmatched. CDR3 length: 15 residues. Germline CDR1 SNHLY, CDR2 FYNNEI. DNA for the CDR3: TGTGCCAGCAGTAGCCAGCGGACAGGTAGAGAGACCCAGTACTTC. Encoded protein: CASSSQRTGRETQYF.

This chain connects TRBV7-7 to TRBJ2-5; TRBD2 matches at 8 bases. Germline V gene data show CDR1 as SSHAT and CDR2 as FNYEAQ (reference sequence). This CDR3 contains 14 residues. With 5 bases clipped from V and 5 bases from J, the junction kept 7 bases outside the gene matches. DNA for the CDR3: TGTGCCAGCAGCCCGATAGCGGGGATGGAGACCCAGTACTTC. Amino acids: CASSPIAGMETQYF.